What follows is one T cell receptor beta chain and its context. Original methodology: Reference gene primer amplification in the assay estimated nucleated cell counts. Sequenced by immunoSEQ multiplex PCR; TCRdb stores in-frame clones only, minus some. Clone size and V and J calls were adopted from that table, with D and trimming inferred from the DNA. The sample consists of under 150,000 clones, 70% to 90% of them appearing once. The length of the CDR3 is 15 residues. Germline V gene sequence: CDR1 SGHVS, CDR2 FNYEAQ. V was pared by 5 bases and J by 6 bases, with 12 bases of the junction left unmatched. The data derive from a study of blood T cell repertoires in COVID-19. The wider study: The study drew acute and convalescent COVID-19 samples from the United States, Italy and Spain. In each case, the material was cDNA or gDNA derived from T cells, B-cell-depleted T cells, or PBMCs.

This TCR derives from a man aged 40-49 years with acute or convalescent COVID-19. The rearrangement uses TRBV7-6 and TRBJ2-7; TRBD2 aligns across 8 bases. Sequenced sample: peripheral blood. CDR3 loop: CASSPASPGGGEQYF. CDR3 nucleotide sequence: TGTGCCAGCAGCCCCGCTTCCCCGGGGGGGGGCGAGCAGTACTTC.